The present TCR beta chain was sequenced within a study of T cells in women clearing cervical HPV infection. Study-wide background: Cases were women with histologically confirmed HPV16-related CIN3 or worse, including 2 invasive cancers. Blood came at first lesion visit for cases, post-clearance for controls. Case blood was drawn a median approximately 150 days after lesion detection.

Data came from immunoSEQ multiplex PCR; TCRdb stores just in-frame clones and leaves some out. This table lists tens of thousands of clones. Sequencing input: blood buffy coat. The sequence came from a woman between 18 and 70 years old with a cervical HPV16 infection that either progressed to CIN3+ or cleared (not recorded which).

Incomplete CDR3 DNA: TGTGCCAGCAGCGGTGGAGTCTTGGGGGGATCGGCAGAGACC. Translating it yields CASSGGVLGGSAET. The entire CDR3 protein reads CASSGGVLGGSAETQYF. The genes are TRBV9 and TRBJ2-5, with D tentatively TRBD2 (6 bases). Read data end 3 residues before the CDR3 end; the end is taken from the germline J gene. CDR1 is SGDLS and CDR2 is YYNGEE in the germline V gene. There are 17 residues in the CDR3. V lost 3 bases and J 4 bases, leaving 22 bases between the germline ends.